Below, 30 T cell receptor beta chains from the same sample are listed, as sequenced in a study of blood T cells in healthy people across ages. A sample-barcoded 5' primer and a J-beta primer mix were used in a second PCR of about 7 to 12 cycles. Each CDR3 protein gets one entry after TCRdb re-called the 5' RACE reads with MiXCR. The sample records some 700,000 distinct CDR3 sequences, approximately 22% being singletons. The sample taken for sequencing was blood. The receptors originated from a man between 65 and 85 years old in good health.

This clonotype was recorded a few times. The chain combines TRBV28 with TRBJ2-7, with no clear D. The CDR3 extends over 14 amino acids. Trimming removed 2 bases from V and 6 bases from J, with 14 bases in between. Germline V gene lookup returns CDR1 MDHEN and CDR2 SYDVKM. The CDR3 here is CASSLSPAGPEQYV. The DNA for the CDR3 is TGTGCCAGCAGTTTAAGCCCGGCAGGACCCGAGCAGTACGTC.

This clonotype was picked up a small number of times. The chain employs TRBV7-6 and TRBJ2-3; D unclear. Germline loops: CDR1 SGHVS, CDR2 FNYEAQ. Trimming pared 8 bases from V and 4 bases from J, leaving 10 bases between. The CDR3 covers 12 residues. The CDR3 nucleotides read TGTGCCAGCGGCCCCCGGGCAGATACGCAGTATTTT. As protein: CASGPRADTQYF.

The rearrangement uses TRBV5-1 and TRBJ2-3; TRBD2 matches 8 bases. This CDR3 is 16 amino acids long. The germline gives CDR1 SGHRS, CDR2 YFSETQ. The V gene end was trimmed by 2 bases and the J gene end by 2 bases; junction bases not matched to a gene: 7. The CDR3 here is CASSFGSSGTTDTQYF. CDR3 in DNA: TGCGCCAGCAGCTTTGGTAGTAGCGGGACCACAGATACGCAGTATTTT. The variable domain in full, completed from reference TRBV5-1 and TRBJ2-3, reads KAGVTQTPRYLIKTRGQQVTLSCSPISGHRSVSWYQQTPGQGLQFLFEYFSETQRNKGNFPGRFSGRQFSNSRSEMNVSTLELGDSALYLCASSFGSSGTTDTQYFGPGTRLTVL.

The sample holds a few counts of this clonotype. CDR3: CASSLGVQVGNEQFF. The CDR3 region has the DNA TGTGCCAGCAGCTTAGGGGTTCAGGTGGGGAATGAGCAGTTCTTC. The chain links TRBV7-6 to TRBJ2-1, with D hard to call. Per the germline V gene, CDR1 is SGHVS and CDR2 is FNYEAQ. Trimming pared 1 base from V and 7 bases from J, leaving 14 bases between. The CDR3 sequence is 15 residues long.

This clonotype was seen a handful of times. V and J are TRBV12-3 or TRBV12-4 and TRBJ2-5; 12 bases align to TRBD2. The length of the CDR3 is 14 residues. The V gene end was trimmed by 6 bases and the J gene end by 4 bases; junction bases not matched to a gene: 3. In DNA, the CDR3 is TGTGCCAGCAGACTAGCGGGAGGCGGAGAGACCCAGTACTTC. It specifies CASRLAGGGETQYF.

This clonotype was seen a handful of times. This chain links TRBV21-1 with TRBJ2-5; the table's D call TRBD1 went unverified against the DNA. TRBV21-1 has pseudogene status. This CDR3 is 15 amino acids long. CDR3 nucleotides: TGTGCCAGCAGCACCGAGACAGGGGAAAGGGAGACCCAGTACTTC. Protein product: CASSTETGERETQYF.

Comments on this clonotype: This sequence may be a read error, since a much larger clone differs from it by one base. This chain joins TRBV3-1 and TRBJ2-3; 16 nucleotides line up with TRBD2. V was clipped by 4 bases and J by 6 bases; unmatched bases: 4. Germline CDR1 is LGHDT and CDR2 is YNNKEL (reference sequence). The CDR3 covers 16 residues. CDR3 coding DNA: TGTGCCAGCAGCCCCGGGACTAGCGGGAGGGCGGATACGCAGTATTTT. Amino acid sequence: CASSPGTSGRADTQYF.

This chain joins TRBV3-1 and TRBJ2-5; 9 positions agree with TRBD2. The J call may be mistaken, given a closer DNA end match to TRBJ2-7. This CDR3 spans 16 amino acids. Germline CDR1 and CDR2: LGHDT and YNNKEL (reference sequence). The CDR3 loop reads CASSQGTSANYYEQYF. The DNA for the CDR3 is TGTGCCAGCAGCCAAGGGACTAGCGCCAACTACTACGAGCAGTACTTC.

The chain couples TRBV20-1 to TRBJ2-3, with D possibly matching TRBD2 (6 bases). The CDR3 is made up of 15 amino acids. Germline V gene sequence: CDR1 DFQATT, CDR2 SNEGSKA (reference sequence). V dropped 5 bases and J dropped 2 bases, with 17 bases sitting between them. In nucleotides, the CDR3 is TGCAGTGCTCATAGGCGGGACGGACACACAGATACGCAGTATTTT. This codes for CSAHRRDGHTDTQYF.

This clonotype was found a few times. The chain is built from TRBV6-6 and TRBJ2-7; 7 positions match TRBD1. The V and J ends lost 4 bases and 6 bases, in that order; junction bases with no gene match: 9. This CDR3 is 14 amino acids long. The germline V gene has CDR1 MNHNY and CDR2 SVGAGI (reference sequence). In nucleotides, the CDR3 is TGTGCCAGCAGTTCCTCGGGGCAGGGGGTCGAGCAGTACTTC. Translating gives CASSSSGQGVEQYF.

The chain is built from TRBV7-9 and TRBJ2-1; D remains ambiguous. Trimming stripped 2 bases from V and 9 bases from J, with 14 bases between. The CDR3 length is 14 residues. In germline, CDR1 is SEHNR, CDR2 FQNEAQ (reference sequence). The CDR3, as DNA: TGTGCCAGCAGCTTACTCACCCAGCGTCCTGAGCAGTTCTTC. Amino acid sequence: CASSLLTQRPEQFF. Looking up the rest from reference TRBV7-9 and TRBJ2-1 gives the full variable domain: DTGVSQNPRHKITKRGQNVTFRCDPISEHNRLYWYRQTLGQGPEFLTYFQNEAQLEKSRLLSDRFSAERPKGSFSTLEIQRTEQGDSAMYLCASSLLTQRPEQFFGPGTRLTVL.

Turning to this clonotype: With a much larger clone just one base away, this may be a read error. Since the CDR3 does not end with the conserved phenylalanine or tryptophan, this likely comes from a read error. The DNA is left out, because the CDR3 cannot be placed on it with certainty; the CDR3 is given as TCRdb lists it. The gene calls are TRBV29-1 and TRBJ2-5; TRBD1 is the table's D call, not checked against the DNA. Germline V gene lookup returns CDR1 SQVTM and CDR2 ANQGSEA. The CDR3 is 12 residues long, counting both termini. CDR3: CSQRLRQGWGYV.

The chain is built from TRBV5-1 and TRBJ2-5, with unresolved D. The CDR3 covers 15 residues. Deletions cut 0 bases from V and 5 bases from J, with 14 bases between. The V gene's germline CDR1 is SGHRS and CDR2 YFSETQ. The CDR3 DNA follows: TGCGCCAGCAGCTTGGCTACAGTAGGGATTGAGACCCAGTACTTC. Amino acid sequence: CASSLATVGIETQYF.

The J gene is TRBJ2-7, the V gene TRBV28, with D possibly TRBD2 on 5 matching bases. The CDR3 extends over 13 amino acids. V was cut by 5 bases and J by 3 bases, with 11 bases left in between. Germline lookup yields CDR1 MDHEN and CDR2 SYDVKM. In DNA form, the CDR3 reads TGTGCCAGCAGTACTGGCGGGCTCTACGAGCAGTACTTC. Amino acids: CASSTGGLYEQYF.

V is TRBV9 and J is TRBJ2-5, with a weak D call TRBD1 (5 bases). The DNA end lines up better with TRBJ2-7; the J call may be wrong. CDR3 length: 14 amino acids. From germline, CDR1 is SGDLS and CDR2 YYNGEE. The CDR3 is CASSPQVGSYEQYF. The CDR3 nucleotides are TGTGCCAGCAGCCCACAGGTGGGGTCCTACGAGCAGTACTTC.

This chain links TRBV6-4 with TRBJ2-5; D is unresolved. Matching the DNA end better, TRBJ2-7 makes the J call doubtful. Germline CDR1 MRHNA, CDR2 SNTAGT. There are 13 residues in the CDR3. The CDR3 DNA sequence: TGTGCCAGCAGGGCAGAGCGATCCTACGAGCAGTACTTC. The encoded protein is CASRAERSYEQYF.

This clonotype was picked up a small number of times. CDR3 amino acids: CASSLSGTAFQETQYF. The CDR3 nucleotides read TGTGCCAGCAGCTTAAGCGGGACAGCATTTCAAGAGACCCAGTACTTC. The V call is TRBV11-2, the J call TRBJ2-5; the D call may be TRBD1 or TRBD2 (7 bases each). CDR1 is SGHAT, CDR2 FQNNGV, per germline. This CDR3 is built from 16 residues. Trimming took 2 bases from V and 2 from J, leaving 15 bases between them.

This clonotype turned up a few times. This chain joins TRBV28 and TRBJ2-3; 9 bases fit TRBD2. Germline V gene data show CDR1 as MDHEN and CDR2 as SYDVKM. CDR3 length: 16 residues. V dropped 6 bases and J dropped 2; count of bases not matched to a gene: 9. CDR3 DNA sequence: TGTGCCAGCAGCGACCTAGCGGGGTTAGCCACAGATACGCAGTATTTT. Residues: CASSDLAGLATDTQYF.

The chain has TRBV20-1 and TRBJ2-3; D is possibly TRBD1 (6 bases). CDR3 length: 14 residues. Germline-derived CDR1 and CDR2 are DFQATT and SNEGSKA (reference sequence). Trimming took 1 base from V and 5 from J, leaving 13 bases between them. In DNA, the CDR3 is TGCAGTGCTAGAGTGGGACAACGCTTAGATACGCAGTATTTT. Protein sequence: CSARVGQRLDTQYF.

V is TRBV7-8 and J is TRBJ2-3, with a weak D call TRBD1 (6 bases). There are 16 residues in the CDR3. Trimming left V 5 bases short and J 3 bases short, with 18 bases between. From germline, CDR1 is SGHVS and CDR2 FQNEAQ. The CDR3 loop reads CASSPRGGLSTDTQYF. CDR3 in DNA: TGTGCCAGCAGCCCCAGGGGCGGCCTCTCAACAGATACGCAGTATTTT.

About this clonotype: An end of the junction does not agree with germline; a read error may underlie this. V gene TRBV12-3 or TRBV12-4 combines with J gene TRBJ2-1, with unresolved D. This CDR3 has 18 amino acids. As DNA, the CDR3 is TGTGCCAGCAGTTTACCTTATGACTTTTTGACGCCGAACAATGAGCAGTCCTTC. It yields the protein CASSLPYDFLTPNNEQSF.

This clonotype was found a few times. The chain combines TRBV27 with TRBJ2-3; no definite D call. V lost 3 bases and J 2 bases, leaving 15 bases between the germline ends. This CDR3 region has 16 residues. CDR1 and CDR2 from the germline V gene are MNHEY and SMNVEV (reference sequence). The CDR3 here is CASSFRPRINTDTQYF. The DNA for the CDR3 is TGTGCCAGCAGTTTCCGTCCCCGGATCAACACAGATACGCAGTATTTT.

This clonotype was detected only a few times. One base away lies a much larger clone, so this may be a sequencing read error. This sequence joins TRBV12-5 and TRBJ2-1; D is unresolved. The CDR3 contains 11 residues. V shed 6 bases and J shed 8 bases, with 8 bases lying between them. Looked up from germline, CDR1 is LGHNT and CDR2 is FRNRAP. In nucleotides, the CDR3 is TGTGCTAGTGGGTCCAGCTATGAGCAGTTCTTC. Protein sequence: CASGSSYEQFF.

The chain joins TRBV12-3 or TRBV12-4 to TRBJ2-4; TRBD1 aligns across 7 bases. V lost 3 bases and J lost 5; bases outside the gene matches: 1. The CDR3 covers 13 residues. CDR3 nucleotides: TGTGCCAGCAGTTTCGGGACAGAAAACATTCAGTACTTC. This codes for CASSFGTENIQYF.

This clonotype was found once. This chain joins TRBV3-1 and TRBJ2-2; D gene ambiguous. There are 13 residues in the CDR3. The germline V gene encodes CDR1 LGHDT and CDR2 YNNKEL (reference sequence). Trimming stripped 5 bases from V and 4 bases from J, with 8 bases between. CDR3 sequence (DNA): TGTGCCAGCAGCGTAGAAATCACCGGGGAGCTGTTTTTT. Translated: CASSVEITGELFF.

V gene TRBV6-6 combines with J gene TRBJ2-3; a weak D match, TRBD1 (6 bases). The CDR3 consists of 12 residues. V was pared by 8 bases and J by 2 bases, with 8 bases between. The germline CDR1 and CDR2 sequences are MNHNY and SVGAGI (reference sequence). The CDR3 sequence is CASGQTTDTQYF. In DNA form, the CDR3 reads TGTGCCAGCGGACAGACCACAGATACGCAGTATTTT.

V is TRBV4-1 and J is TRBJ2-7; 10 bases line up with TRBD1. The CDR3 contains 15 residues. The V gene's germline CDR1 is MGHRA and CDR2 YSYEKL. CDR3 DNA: TGCGCCAGCAGCCAAGGGGACAGGGGCTCCAACGAGCAGTACGTC. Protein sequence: CASSQGDRGSNEQYV.

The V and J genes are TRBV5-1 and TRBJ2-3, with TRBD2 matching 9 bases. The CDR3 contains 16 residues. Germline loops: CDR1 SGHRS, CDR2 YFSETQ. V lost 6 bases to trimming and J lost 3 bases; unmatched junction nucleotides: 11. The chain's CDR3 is CASTMGTSRLTDTQYF. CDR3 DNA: TGCGCCAGCACCATGGGGACTAGCCGCTTGACAGATACGCAGTATTTT.

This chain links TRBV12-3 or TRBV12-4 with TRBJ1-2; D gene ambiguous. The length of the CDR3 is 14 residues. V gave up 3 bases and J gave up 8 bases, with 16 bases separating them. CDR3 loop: CASSLTERPRGYTF. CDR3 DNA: TGTGCCAGCAGTTTGACCGAGAGACCGCGAGGCTACACCTTC.

The CDR3 loop is CSASKGGNEKLFF. The CDR3 DNA follows: TGCAGTGCCAGCAAGGGGGGTAATGAAAAACTGTTTTTT. The J gene is TRBJ1-4, the V gene TRBV20-1; perhaps TRBD1 as D (6 bases). CDR1 is DFQATT, CDR2 SNEGSKA, per germline (reference sequence). Trimming pared 6 bases from V and 4 bases from J, leaving 12 bases between. The CDR3 sequence is 13 residues long.